This note documents a single T cell receptor beta chain sequence. The antigen remains unidentified. Stated treatment: oral pan-JAK inhibitor, 5-10 mg twice daily. PBMCs served as the source from which CD4+ and CD8+ T cells were sorted. The data belong to a study of CD8+ T cells in alopecia areata. The overall study: Tofacitinib was taken orally by treated patients, and the dose was 5 to 10 mg twice daily.

Broader study findings: Scalp clonality and expanded CD8+ clones among the top 100 showed significant decreases with tofacitinib. Researchers report lesional scalp, most notably alopecia totalis/universalis, outstripped normal scalp in clonality.

V shed 4 bases, J shed 4 bases, and the junction held 5 bases outside the gene matches. The CDR3 totals 14 residues. RNA extraction and reverse transcription yielded cDNA as sequencing template. Profiled with immunoSEQ multiplex PCR; TCRdb holds only in-frame clones, not every one. The sample yields about 190,000 clones, more than 55% seen once. The source was CD4+ T cells sorted from blood, collected at week 4, from a patient treated with tofacitinib. This clonotype originated in a human donor with alopecia areata. J is TRBJ2-5 and V is TRBV23-1, with 8 bases aligning to TRBD2. TRBV23-1 is an open reading frame, and its role is uncertain. CDR3 residues: CASSPPGGVETQYF. CDR3 DNA: TGCGCCAGCAGTCCCCCCGGGGGGGTAGAGACCCAGTACTTC.